The next 21 T cell receptor beta chains were all read from a single sample in a study of graft-versus-host responses after intestinal transplantation. Clones were read by immunoSEQ multiplex PCR, and TCRdb kept only the in-frame ones, dropping some. The table has under 55,000 clones, about 91% seen once. The material was PBMCs, obtained 524 days after transplant. These receptors all stem from a human patient who received an intestinal transplant, so some T cells may come from the graft donor.

The genes are TRBV5-1 and TRBJ1-4; D gene ambiguous. V shed 0 bases and J shed 0 bases, with 9 bases lying between them. The length of the CDR3 is 16 residues. Germline V gene lookup returns CDR1 SGHRS and CDR2 YFSETQ. CDR3 nucleotide sequence: TGCGCCAGCAGCTTGGAGGTTCTGCCAACTAATGAAAAACTGTTTTTT. It translates to CASSLEVLPTNEKLFF.

The CDR3: CASSLATRTEAFF. CDR3 coding DNA: TGTGCCAGCAGCTTGGCGACAAGGACTGAAGCTTTCTTT. V is TRBV5-5 and J is TRBJ1-1; D is ambiguous. Germline V lookup: CDR1 SGHKS, CDR2 YYEKEE (reference sequence). CDR3 length: 13 amino acids. V dropped 0 bases and J dropped 5 bases, with 8 bases sitting between them.

The J gene is TRBJ2-7, the V gene TRBV28; D uncertain. CDR1 is MDHEN, CDR2 SYDVKM, per germline. The CDR3 is 14 residues long. V was trimmed by 8 bases and J by 6 bases, leaving 20 bases between them. CDR3 sequence: CASLQISGTREQYF. The CDR3 DNA follows: TGTGCCAGCCTCCAAATTTCAGGAACGCGCGAGCAGTACTTC.

This chain's CDR3 is CASSLGGHSTDTQYF. The CDR3, as DNA: TGTGCCAGCAGCTTAGGGGGACACAGCACAGATACGCAGTATTTT. The chain joins TRBV7-3 to TRBJ2-3; D might be TRBD1 (6 bases). The germline V gene encodes CDR1 SGHTA and CDR2 FQGTGA. This CDR3 region has 15 residues. Deletions cut 2 bases from V and 0 bases from J, with 9 bases between.

J is TRBJ2-1 and V is TRBV27, with 13 bases fitting TRBD2. Germline CDR1 and CDR2: MNHEY and SMNVEV (reference sequence). The CDR3 sequence is 15 residues long. Trimming at V came to 3 bases and at J to 6 bases, leaving 2 bases not matched to a gene. The CDR3 here is CASSLWTSGSNEQFF. The CDR3 coding sequence is TGTGCCAGCAGTTTGTGGACTAGCGGGAGCAATGAGCAGTTCTTC.

This clone was picked up one time. This chain connects TRBV14 to TRBJ2-1, with TRBD2 identical over 7 bases. Germline trimming cut 4 bases from V and 6 bases from J; bases unmatched to any gene: 3. The length of the CDR3 is 13 residues. CDR1 is SGHDN and CDR2 is FVKESK in the germline V gene. The CDR3 DNA sequence: TGTGCCAGCAGCCCTCGGACTAGCAATGAGCAGTTCTTC. Its protein is CASSPRTSNEQFF.

The chain is built from TRBV2 and TRBJ2-3; D may be TRBD2 (5 bases). CDR1 is SNHLY and CDR2 is FYNNEI in the germline V gene. V lost 6 bases and J 6 bases, leaving 13 bases between the germline ends. The CDR3 sequence is 13 residues long. CDR3 sequence: CASRYGDGDTQYF. In DNA, the CDR3 is TGTGCCAGCAGATACGGGGATGGGGATACGCAGTATTTT.

This clone was counted a single time. The CDR3 here is CASSYGEQGDQPQHF. In DNA, the CDR3 is TGTGCCAGCAGTTACGGGGAACAGGGGGACCAGCCCCAGCATTTT. The V gene is TRBV6-6, the J gene TRBJ1-5; 8 bases line up with TRBD1. The CDR3 runs to 15 residues. The germline CDR1 and CDR2 sequences are MNHNY and SVGAGI (reference sequence). The V gene end was trimmed by 2 bases and the J gene end by 7 bases; junction bases not matched to a gene: 7.

J is TRBJ2-7 and V is TRBV5-6; 8 bases are a match to TRBD1. V lost 7 bases and J lost 0; bases outside the gene matches: 6. CDR1 and CDR2 from the germline V gene are SGHDT and YYEEEE. The CDR3 has 14 amino acids. CDR3: CASGLDRVSYEQYF. The CDR3 DNA follows: TGTGCCAGCGGTCTGGACAGGGTCTCCTACGAGCAGTACTTC. The entire variable domain, with the rest obtained from reference TRBV5-6 and TRBJ2-7, is as follows: DAGVTQSPTHLIKTRGQQVTLRCSPKSGHDTVSWYQQALGQGPQFIFQYYEEEERQRGNFPDRFSGHQFPNYSSELNVNALLLGDSALYLCASGLDRVSYEQYFGPGTRLTVT.

The rearrangement links TRBV13 to TRBJ2-1, with TRBD2 matching over 11 bases. Germline V lookup: CDR1 PRHDT, CDR2 FYEKMQ (reference sequence). CDR3 length equals 18 residues. J gave up 8 bases and V 0 bases, and 12 bases lay outside the gene matches. The CDR3 protein is CASSLGLTSGSRWDEQFF. The CDR3 bases are TGTGCCAGCAGCTTAGGCCTTACTAGCGGGAGTAGATGGGATGAGCAGTTCTTC.

Notes on this clone: A junction end diverges from the germline sequence, so it may reflect a read error. This rearrangement joins TRBV6-5 to TRBJ2-7, with 8 bases that match TRBD1. The germline CDR1 and CDR2 sequences are MNHEY and SVGAGI. The CDR3 length is 14 residues. For the CDR3, the DNA is TGTGCCATCAGTGATCCGGGACAGGCGTACGAGCAGTACTTC. This sequence encodes CAISDPGQAYEQYF.

The V gene is TRBV6-5, the J gene TRBJ2-1, with D unclear. Trimming cost V 2 bases and J 3 bases, with 11 bases left between them. Germline V lookup: CDR1 MNHEY, CDR2 SVGAGI. The CDR3 covers 15 residues. This chain's CDR3 is CASSYGGANYNEQFF. DNA for the CDR3: TGTGCCAGCAGTTACGGCGGAGCGAACTACAATGAGCAGTTCTTC.

The genes are TRBV6-1 and TRBJ2-5; 7 bases agree with TRBD1. CDR1 and CDR2 (germline): MNHNS, SASEGT. The CDR3 has 15 amino acids. V trimming: 1 base; J trimming: 1 base; junction bases outside the gene matches: 3. The DNA of the CDR3 is TGTGCCAGCAGTGAAGGGGCAGGGGGCCAAGAGACCCAGTACTTC. Encoded protein: CASSEGAGGQETQYF.

The V call is TRBV19, the J call TRBJ2-7; D is uncertain. The germline CDR1 and CDR2 sequences are LNHDA and SQIVND (reference sequence). V dropped 1 base and J dropped 3 bases, with 7 bases sitting between them. The CDR3 consists of 13 residues. The CDR3 reads CASSIGKNYEQYF. The CDR3 nucleotides read TGTGCCAGTAGTATAGGTAAGAACTACGAGCAGTACTTC.

V and J are TRBV7-3 and TRBJ2-2, with 11 nucleotides matching TRBD2. With 5 bases clipped from V and 6 bases from J, the junction kept 11 bases outside the gene matches. The CDR3 totals 17 residues. Per the germline V gene, CDR1 is SGHTA and CDR2 is FQGTGA. CDR3 bases: TGTGCCAGCAGCCCCTCCCCGGGTAGCGGGAGGGCCGGGGAGCTGTTTTTT. This encodes CASSPSPGSGRAGELFF.

V and J are TRBV18 and TRBJ2-1; 10 bases agree with TRBD2. The CDR3 covers 14 residues. Germline CDR1 is KGHSH and CDR2 is LQKENI. The J segment lost 8 bases and the V segment lost 3 bases, leaving 4 bases of the junction unmatched. CDR3 bases: TGTGCCAGCTCACCGTCTAGCGGGAGATATGAGCAGTTCTTC. Its translation: CASSPSSGRYEQFF. The full variable domain, with the rest looked up from reference TRBV18 and TRBJ2-1, is NAGVMQNPRHLVRRRGQEARLRCSPMKGHSHVYWYRQLPEEGLKFMVYLQKENIIDESGMPKERFSAEFPKEGPSILRIQQVVRGDSAAYFCASSPSSGRYEQFFGPGTRLTVL.

Only a few counts were recorded for this clone. The V call is TRBV6-5, the J call TRBJ1-2; D unclear. Deletions cut 4 bases from V and 2 bases from J, with 11 bases between. This CDR3 spans 14 amino acids. The germline CDR1 and CDR2 sequences are MNHEY and SVGAGI. The CDR3 DNA follows: TGTGCCAGCAGTTCCGGCCGGCGAAACTATGGCTACACCTTC. It encodes CASSSGRRNYGYTF.

Only a few counts were recorded for this clone. The chain couples TRBV30 to TRBJ2-7; D is undetermined. The CDR3 runs 12 residues. Germline-derived CDR1 and CDR2 are GTSNPN and SVGIG (reference sequence). V was shortened by 3 bases and J by 0 bases, with 6 bases between the two germline ends. CDR3 sequence: CAWRGSSYEQYF. CDR3 bases: TGTGCCTGGAGGGGTAGCTCCTACGAGCAGTACTTC.

The gene calls are TRBV6-1 and TRBJ2-5; D gene uncertain. Germline V gives CDR1 MNHNS, CDR2 SASEGT. This CDR3 spans 12 amino acids. With 3 bases removed from V and 3 bases from J, the gap between germline ends came to 5 bases. CDR3 coding DNA: TGTGCCAGCAGTGAGCAGAAAGAGACCCAGTACTTC. Translated: CASSEQKETQYF.

A few counts support this clone. The chain's CDR3 is CATQGIQETQYF. Written as DNA, the CDR3 is TGTGCCACACAGGGTATACAAGAGACCCAGTACTTC. J is TRBJ2-5 and V is TRBV10-3, with a tentative D call TRBD1 (6 bases). Germline values: CDR1 ENHRY, CDR2 SYGVKD. The CDR3 runs to 12 residues. V was shortened by 10 bases and J by 2 bases, with 11 bases between the two germline ends.

The CDR3 loop reads CASSSTRKQNYGYTF. The CDR3 DNA follows: TGTGCCAGCAGTTCAACCCGAAAGCAGAACTATGGCTACACCTTC. V and J are TRBV27 and TRBJ1-2; no clear D. Germline V CDR1 and CDR2: MNHEY, SMNVEV (reference sequence). CDR3 size: 15 residues. Trimming left V 4 bases short and J 2 bases short, with 14 bases between.